The present TCR beta chain was sequenced within a study of cytomegalovirus exposure and HLA in healthy donors. The overall study: The platform used for the 120 or so validation repertoires matched that of the approximately 670 first-cohort repertoires, a later analysis reported. Study-wide results and caveats: Cytomegalovirus association was assigned to approximately 160 TCR beta chains.

The CDR3 extends over 16 amino acids. The V gene lost 5 bases and the J gene lost 7 bases, with 18 bases spanning the gap. CDR1 and CDR2 (germline): SEHNR, FQNEAQ (reference sequence). Sequencing used immunoSEQ multiplex PCR; TCRdb keeps in-frame clones, though not all of them. The sample includes roughly 130,000 clones, 88% of them seen just once. The donors belonged to the roughly 110-subject validation cohort, separate from the approximately 700-subject first cohort. Details on this clone: What it recognizes is unknown.

Sequenced material: PBMCs. The receptor was isolated from a young man in good health and CMV-seronegative. V is TRBV7-9 and J is TRBJ1-6; D might be TRBD1 (6 bases). CDR3 protein: CASSPSGGEGNSPLHF. The CDR3 coding sequence is TGTGCCAGCAGCCCCTCGGGGGGCGAGGGGAATTCACCCCTCCACTTT.